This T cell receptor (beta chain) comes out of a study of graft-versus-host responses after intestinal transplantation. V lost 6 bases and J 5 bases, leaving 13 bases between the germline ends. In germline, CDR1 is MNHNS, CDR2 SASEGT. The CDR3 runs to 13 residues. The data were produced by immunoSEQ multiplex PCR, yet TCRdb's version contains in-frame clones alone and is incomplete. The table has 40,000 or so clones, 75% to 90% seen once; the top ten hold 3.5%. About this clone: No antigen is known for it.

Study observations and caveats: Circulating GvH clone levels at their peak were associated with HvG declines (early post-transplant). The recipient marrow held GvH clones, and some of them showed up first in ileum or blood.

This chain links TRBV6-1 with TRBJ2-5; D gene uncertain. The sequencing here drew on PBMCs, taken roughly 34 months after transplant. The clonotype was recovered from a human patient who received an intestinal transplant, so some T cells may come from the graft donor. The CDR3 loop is CASRNWPLETQYF. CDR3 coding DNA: TGTGCCAGCAGGAATTGGCCCCTGGAGACCCAGTACTTC.